A selection of T cell receptor beta chains follows, all from one sample in a study of T-cell memory formation after mild COVID-19. TCRdb re-derived calls from the 5' RACE reads in MiXCR, one entry per CDR3 protein. The sample includes roughly 510,000 distinct CDR3 sequences, 17% of them seen just once. The material sequenced was PBMCs or a T cell subset sorted from them (not recorded which). The receptors here all came from an adult woman who had mild COVID-19 (a few samples of this study predate the infection). Cell type and time point are not known. CDR3s include the opening cysteine and the closing phenylalanine or tryptophan. The D gene is left open where the match is weak. Rows give clone size only sometimes, using once, few, many, or a class for an expanded clone.

CDR3aa,j_gene,d_gene,abundance,v_gene
CASSSARLAGTGEQYF,TRBJ2-7,TRBD2,.,TRBV5-4
CASSLQGSNTGELFF,TRBJ2-2,.,.,TRBV3-1
CASSPTTGRDTQYF,TRBJ2-3,.,few,TRBV3-1
CSAIQGVETEAFF,TRBJ1-1,TRBD1,.,TRBV20-1
CASSPFYAGGSYNEQFF,TRBJ2-1,.,.,TRBV12-3/TRBV12-4
CASSQARRQYAEAFF,TRBJ1-1,.,.,TRBV4-3
CASSPSGQGTEAFF,TRBJ1-1,.,many,TRBV12-3/TRBV12-4
CASSQRGGGIWNTEAFF,TRBJ1-1,.,.,TRBV12-3/TRBV12-4
CASSQTPGPNTGELFF,TRBJ2-2,.,.,TRBV5-4
CASSLGSTETDTQYF,TRBJ2-3,.,.,TRBV3-2
CASSVEQGLYNEQFF,TRBJ2-1,.,few,TRBV9
CASRLGLNTGELFF,TRBJ2-2,.,.,TRBV12-3/TRBV12-4
CASSPGGDTEAFF,TRBJ1-1,.,.,TRBV18
CASSVTSGESYEQYF,TRBJ2-7,TRBD2,.,TRBV9
CASSVVSGGTGELFF,TRBJ2-2,.,many,TRBV9
CASSFIRAIRTGGDGYTF,TRBJ1-2,.,few,TRBV7-8
CASSLIPGSTDTQYF,TRBJ2-3,.,few,TRBV27
CASSPNRGTNYGYTF,TRBJ1-2,.,few,TRBV12-3/TRBV12-4
CAWSGQSYNEQFF,TRBJ2-1,TRBD1,.,TRBV30
CALYRPQGTGELFF,TRBJ2-2,.,.,TRBV7-9
CATSGGGLNYGYTF,TRBJ1-2,.,.,TRBV24-1
CASSFLVTGELEDTQYF,TRBJ2-3,TRBD1,few,TRBV5-6
CASSLVAGRAWANYGYTF,TRBJ1-2,.,.,TRBV7-9
CASSVVRAGANVLTF,TRBJ2-6,.,.,TRBV2
CASSERGQAYEQYF,TRBJ2-7,.,.,TRBV2
CASSLYEQFF,TRBJ2-1,.,many,TRBV7-9
CASSNRNLNTEAFF,TRBJ1-1,.,.,TRBV12-3/TRBV12-4
CSATKIQGYQYEQYF,TRBJ2-7,.,many,TRBV20-1
CASPGEGGSVNTIYF,TRBJ1-3,.,few,TRBV6-1
CASSQDRGHNNEQFF,TRBJ2-1,TRBD1,.,TRBV14
CASSRTAGRNTEAFF,TRBJ1-1,.,.,TRBV3-1
CASSDRGRKNTEAFF,TRBJ1-1,TRBD1,.,TRBV6-5
CASSLGTGMDTGELFF,TRBJ2-2,TRBD1,.,TRBV12-3/TRBV12-4
CASRGRGPRGNTIYF,TRBJ1-3,.,.,TRBV12-3/TRBV12-4
CASSLGTPTDTQYF,TRBJ2-3,.,.,TRBV5-1
CASSWTGRSEAFF,TRBJ1-1,TRBD1,once,TRBV11-2
CASSSGQGNTGELFF,TRBJ2-2,TRBD1,many,TRBV5-1
CATGTSSSGANVLTF,TRBJ2-6,.,few,TRBV12-3/TRBV12-4
CSAYSGNGPYEQYF,TRBJ2-7,TRBD2,.,TRBV20-1
CASSFQGAGTQYF,TRBJ2-3,.,.,TRBV7-8
CASSYDRDRGHEQYF,TRBJ2-7,TRBD1,.,TRBV6-5
CASSYTNRGATNEKLFF,TRBJ1-4,TRBD1,.,TRBV6-5
CASSVVPASGTSSTDTQYF,TRBJ2-3,TRBD2,many,TRBV9
CAISVASSTDTQYF,TRBJ2-3,.,.,TRBV10-3
CATSRELDSRYEQYF,TRBJ2-7,.,few,TRBV15
CASSPGDGPYNEQFF,TRBJ2-1,.,.,TRBV4-2
CASSDPRRKRYSPLHF,TRBJ1-6,.,.,TRBV6-5
CASSLVYRRGLGSYEQYF,TRBJ2-7,TRBD1,.,TRBV5-1
CASSFGGSPYEQYF,TRBJ2-7,TRBD2,few,TRBV12-3/TRBV12-4
CASGASGTSPGELFF,TRBJ2-2,TRBD2,few,TRBV6-1
CASSPSQGVQTQYF,TRBJ2-5,.,.,TRBV18
CASSPGTASNYEQYF,TRBJ2-7,.,few,TRBV18